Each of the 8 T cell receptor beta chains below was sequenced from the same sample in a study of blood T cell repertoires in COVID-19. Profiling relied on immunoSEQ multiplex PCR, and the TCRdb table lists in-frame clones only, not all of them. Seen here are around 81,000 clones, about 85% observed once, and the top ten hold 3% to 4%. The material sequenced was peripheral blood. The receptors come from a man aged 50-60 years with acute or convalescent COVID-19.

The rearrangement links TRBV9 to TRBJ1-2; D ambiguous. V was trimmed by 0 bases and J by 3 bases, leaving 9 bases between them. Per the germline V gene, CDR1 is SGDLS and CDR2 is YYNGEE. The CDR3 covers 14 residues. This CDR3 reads CASSVDGEDYGYTF. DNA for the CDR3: TGTGCCAGCAGCGTAGACGGGGAGGACTATGGCTACACCTTC.

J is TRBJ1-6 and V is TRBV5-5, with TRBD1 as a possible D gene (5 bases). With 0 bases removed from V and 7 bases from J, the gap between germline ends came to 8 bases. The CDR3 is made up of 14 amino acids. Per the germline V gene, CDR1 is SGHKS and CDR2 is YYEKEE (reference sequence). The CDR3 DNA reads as TGTGCCAGCAGCTTGGAACAGGTGAATTCACCCCTCCACTTT. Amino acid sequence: CASSLEQVNSPLHF.

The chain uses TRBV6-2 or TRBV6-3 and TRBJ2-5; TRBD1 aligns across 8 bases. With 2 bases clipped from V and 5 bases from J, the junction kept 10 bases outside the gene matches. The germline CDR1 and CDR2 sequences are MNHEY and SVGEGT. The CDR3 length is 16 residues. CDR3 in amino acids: CASSYKTGAGQETQYF. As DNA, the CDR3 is TGTGCCAGCAGTTACAAGACAGGGGCTGGTCAGGAGACCCAGTACTTC.

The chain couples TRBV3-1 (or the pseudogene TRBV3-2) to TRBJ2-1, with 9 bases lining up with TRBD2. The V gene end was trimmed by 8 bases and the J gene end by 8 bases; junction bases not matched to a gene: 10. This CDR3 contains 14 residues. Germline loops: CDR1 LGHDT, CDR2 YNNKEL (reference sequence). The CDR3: CASSLSGRYDEQFF. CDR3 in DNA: TGTGCCAGCTCCCTTAGCGGGAGATACGATGAGCAGTTCTTC.

The CDR3: CATSDPGQGRTGELFF. The CDR3 DNA follows: TGTGCCACCAGTGATCCTGGACAGGGGAGAACCGGGGAGCTGTTTTTT. The gene calls are TRBV24-1 and TRBJ2-2; 9 positions agree with TRBD1. Germline CDR1 and CDR2: KGHDR and SFDVKD. Losses at the gene ends were 3 bases for V and 5 bases for J; bases not matched to a gene: 6. There are 16 residues in the CDR3.

Here the CDR3 DNA reads TGTGCCAGCAGTGACCCCGGACTGTACCATAATGAAAAACTGTTTTTT. Encoded protein: CASSDPGLYHNEKLFF. V usage is TRBV6-4 and J usage is TRBJ1-4, with D unclear. The germline V gene encodes CDR1 MRHNA and CDR2 SNTAGT. The V gene lost 2 bases and the J gene lost 4 bases, with 14 bases spanning the gap. CDR3 length: 16 residues.

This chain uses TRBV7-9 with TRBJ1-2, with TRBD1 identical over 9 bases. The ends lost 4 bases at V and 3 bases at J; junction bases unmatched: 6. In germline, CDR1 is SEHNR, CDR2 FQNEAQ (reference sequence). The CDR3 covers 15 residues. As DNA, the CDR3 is TGTGCCAGCAGCTCATCCGGGACAGGGTACTATGGCTACACCTTC. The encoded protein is CASSSSGTGYYGYTF.

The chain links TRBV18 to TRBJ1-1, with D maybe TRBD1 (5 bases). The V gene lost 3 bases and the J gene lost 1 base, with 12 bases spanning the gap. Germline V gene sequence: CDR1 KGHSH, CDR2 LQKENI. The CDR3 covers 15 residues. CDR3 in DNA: TGTGCCAGCTCACCTCAAGGGGCGGAGAACACTGAAGCTTTCTTT. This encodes CASSPQGAENTEAFF.